Listed below are T cell receptor beta chains from one sample, sequenced in a study of blood T cell repertoires in COVID-19. Produced via immunoSEQ multiplex PCR; TCRdb's table is partial and in-frame only. The data hold about 480,000 clones, with nearly 90% observed a single time. The specimen sequenced was PBMCs or T cells enriched from blood (not recorded which). The receptors originated from a woman between 18 and 29 years old with acute COVID-19. CDR3s leave out the opening cysteine and the closing phenylalanine or tryptophan. D genes are given only for firm matches.

V: TRBV5-1; D: NA; length: 11; CDR3: ASSLDRSYEQY
V: TRBV10-3; D: NA; length: 13; CDR3: AISELVGTPYGYT
V: TRBV5-8; D: TRBD1; length: 14; CDR3: ASSLDRDRVNQPQH
V: TRBV21-1; D: NA; length: 12; CDR3: ASSMVSTGQPQH
V: TRBV29-1; D: TRBD1; length: 11; CDR3: SVVVQGDQPQH
V: TRBV19; D: NA; length: 14; CDR3: ASSRAGIGVNTEAF
V: TRBV19; D: TRBD1; length: 11; CDR3: ASTPEDRDGYT
V: TRBV19; D: NA; length: 11; CDR3: ASSIDRWYEQY
V: TRBV4-3; D: TRBD1; length: 16; CDR3: ASSHRSTGPNWNYGYT
V: TRBV14; D: NA; length: 14; CDR3: ASSQIGRVRVDEQY
V: TRBV4-3; D: TRBD1; length: 14; CDR3: ASSQVPGQGANEQF
V: TRBV5-1; D: TRBD2; length: 14; CDR3: ASSLGPAGDQETQY
V: TRBV4-3; D: NA; length: 11; CDR3: ASSQGAGFEQY
V: TRBV5-5; D: NA; length: 12; CDR3: ASSVDSGANVLT
V: TRBV10-2; D: NA; length: 11; CDR3: ASSGGRNYEQY
V: TRBV7-8; D: NA; length: 14; CDR3: ASSSREVPYNSPLH
V: TRBV7-6; D: NA; length: 15; CDR3: ASSLVAGQKDPYEQY
V: TRBV28; D: NA; length: 11; CDR3: ASRLVSTDTQY
V: TRBV12-3/TRBV12-4; D: NA; length: 11; CDR3: ASSVAGAPGQY
V: TRBV27; D: NA; length: 13; CDR3: ASSFVRQGLYEQY
V: TRBV2; D: NA; length: 13; CDR3: ASKSFSGLQETQY
V: TRBV19; D: TRBD1; length: 11; CDR3: ASSGTGWREQY
V: TRBV3-1/TRBV3-2; D: TRBD1; length: 13; CDR3: ASSPSGTENTEAF
V: TRBV19; D: TRBD1; length: 13; CDR3: ASIGDRASNQPQH
V: TRBV7-9; D: TRBD1; length: 12; CDR3: ASSDGQGSSPLH
V: TRBV30; D: NA; length: 11; CDR3: AWSSQSAGTQY
V: TRBV5-4; D: NA; length: 14; CDR3: ASSLDRDTLNTEAF
V: TRBV5-6; D: NA; length: 13; CDR3: ASSVVTRSYNEQF
V: TRBV5-1; D: NA; length: 15; CDR3: ASSLDLAGRGRKPQH
V: TRBV18; D: TRBD1; length: 13; CDR3: ASSPRDSLNEKLF
V: TRBV5-1; D: NA; length: 11; CDR3: ASRMGPNTEAF
V: TRBV5-1; D: TRBD1; length: 13; CDR3: ASSSWTGDNEKLF
V: TRBV9; D: TRBD1; length: 14; CDR3: ASSPIRDSALGGYT
V: TRBV14; D: NA; length: 12; CDR3: ASSRIGGSYEQY
V: TRBV11-2; D: NA; length: 13; CDR3: ASSLTDLSSYEQY
V: TRBV4-3; D: NA; length: 14; CDR3: ASSHSEGEHDTEAF
V: TRBV11-2; D: TRBD1; length: 14; CDR3: ASSLQQGGWTDTQY
V: TRBV19; D: NA; length: 11; CDR3: ASNPSRDTEAF
V: TRBV3-1/TRBV3-2; D: TRBD1; length: 14; CDR3: ASSQKTGVWVSEQY